This T cell receptor (beta chain) was observed in a study of blood T cell repertoires in COVID-19. Trimming removed 6 bases at V and 0 bases at J, with 14 bases between. From germline, CDR1 is MNHEY and CDR2 SMNVEV (reference sequence). The CDR3 spans 15 residues. The data were produced by immunoSEQ multiplex PCR, yet TCRdb's version contains in-frame clones alone and is incomplete. The sample carries about 50,000 clones, over 65% recorded once. The receptor's source is a woman aged 55-75 years with acute or convalescent COVID-19. The sample taken for sequencing was peripheral blood. The chain uses TRBV27 and TRBJ1-1; the D is unclear. In nucleotides, the CDR3 is TGTGCCAGCAGGCGTAGCCAGAACATGAACACTGAAGCTTTCTTT. It translates to CASRRSQNMNTEAFF.